The entry below gives a single T cell receptor beta chain sequence along with its context. What it recognizes is unknown. Sample-barcoded 5' priming and a J-beta primer mix drove a second PCR of roughly 6 to 12 cycles. Each CDR3 protein gets one entry after TCRdb re-called the 5' RACE reads with MiXCR. This table holds hundreds of thousands of distinct CDR3 sequences, 44% found once. The sample comes from a study of blood T cells in healthy people across ages. Whole-study findings and limits: Among long-lived donors, naive CD4+ cells were more numerous and diversity higher than in aged donors. Measured against age, TCR beta diversity per million T cells decreased in a roughly linear manner.

Germline V gene lookup returns CDR1 KGHSH and CDR2 LQKENI. V was cut by 3 bases and J by 3 bases, with 7 bases left in between. The CDR3 extends over 13 amino acids. Sequencing was performed on blood. The sequence derives from a man in his 60s in good health. The J gene is TRBJ2-3, the V gene TRBV18; D unresolved. CDR3 in DNA: TGTGCCAGCTCACCGGTACAGACAGATACGCAGTATTTT. Its protein product is CASSPVQTDTQYF. The full variable domain, with the rest looked up from reference TRBV18 and TRBJ2-3, is NAGVMQNPRHLVRRRGQEARLRCSPMKGHSHVYWYRQLPEEGLKFMVYLQKENIIDESGMPKERFSAEFPKEGPSILRIQQVVRGDSAAYFCASSPVQTDTQYFGPGTRLTVL.